Presented here are 29 T cell receptor beta chains from one specimen sequenced in a study of regulatory T cells in long-lasting Graves disease (TCRdb year 2021). Library construction relied on multiplex PCR. This sample was sequenced with an Illumina HiSeq 4000. CDR3 regions were amplified by Arm-PCR with iRepertoire HTBI primers to construct TCR beta libraries. Using fastp at Q25 and MiXCR, TCRdb reprocessed the public reads and kept productive beta chains. Each CDR3 protein appears once, grouped with its most common genes and DNA. The sample table shows about 430,000 distinct CDR3 sequences, and roughly a fifth are seen once. In total, the top ten clones hold more than 13% of the sample. The time point label corresponds to: persistent/refractory GD, antithyroid drugs over 5 years with positive TRAb. RNA was extracted from PBMCs in TRIzol for both TCR sequencing and RNA sequencing. The specimen was peripheral blood mononuclear cells (PBMCs), collected when the disease was refractory, from a patient treated with antithyroid drugs. The receptor source for this set is a female donor with Graves disease.

This chain uses TRBV9 with TRBJ2-1; D call uncertain. Germline loops: CDR1 SGDLS, CDR2 YYNGEE. This CDR3 contains 12 residues. The V end lost 5 bases, the J end lost 4 bases, and 7 bases lay between the germline ends. This chain's CDR3 is CASSLYYNEQFF. The DNA for the CDR3 is TGTGCCAGCAGTTTGTATTACAATGAGCAGTTCTTC.

Ten or more counts support this clonotype. The rearrangement uses TRBV7-6 and TRBJ1-2; D unresolved. Germline V gene data show CDR1 as SGHVS and CDR2 as FNYEAQ. Trimming took 4 bases from V and 0 from J, leaving 6 bases between them. This CDR3 spans 13 amino acids. CDR3 DNA sequence: TGTGCCAGCAGCTCCGGGACTAACTATGGCTACACCTTC. It yields the protein CASSSGTNYGYTF.

Only a few counts were recorded for this clonotype. The V call is TRBV27, the J call TRBJ1-1; tentatively, D is TRBD1 (5 bases). Per germline, CDR1 MNHEY and CDR2 SMNVEV (reference sequence). This CDR3 region has 13 residues. V lost 6 bases, J lost 10 bases, and 18 bases lay in between. In nucleotides, the CDR3 is TGTGCCAGCAGCCCGGCCGGGACCGCTTCAGCTTTCTTT. It yields the protein CASSPAGTASAFF.

This clonotype was counted only a few times. The chain uses TRBV19 and TRBJ1-2; D is ambiguous. V dropped 2 bases and J dropped 1 base, with 17 bases sitting between them. The CDR3 covers 17 residues. Germline CDR1 is LNHDA and CDR2 is SQIVND (reference sequence). This chain's CDR3 is CASSIQPHGAVNYGYTF. As DNA, the CDR3 is TGTGCCAGTAGTATACAGCCCCACGGCGCTGTTAACTATGGCTACACCTTC.

As to this clonotype: A much larger clone sits a single nucleotide away, making a read error possible. The chain combines TRBV3-1 with TRBJ1-5, with TRBD1 as a possible D gene (5 bases). CDR1 is LGHDT and CDR2 is YNNKEL in the germline V gene (reference sequence). The CDR3 loop spans 16 amino acids. V lost 0 bases to trimming and J lost 9 bases, with 18 bases between them. Written as DNA, the CDR3 is TGTGCCAGCAGCCAAGATCCCGGGACGGTGCGATGGCCCCAGCATTTT. This codes for CASSQDPGTVRWPQHF.

This clonotype has only a few counts. Here the CDR3 reads CSVEAGGGGNTEAFF. The CDR3 region has the DNA TGCAGCGTTGAGGCAGGGGGAGGGGGAAACACTGAAGCTTTCTTT. The V call is TRBV29-1, the J call TRBJ1-1; 7 positions match TRBD1. In germline, CDR1 is SQVTM, CDR2 ANQGSEA. The CDR3 contains 15 residues. The J segment lost 2 bases and the V segment lost 3 bases, leaving 9 bases of the junction unmatched.

This clonotype was seen a few times. The CDR3 loop is CASSTGPGRNIQYF. DNA of the CDR3: TGTGCCAGTAGCACAGGTCCCGGCAGAAACATTCAGTACTTC. The chain couples TRBV19 to TRBJ2-4; tentatively, D is TRBD1 (5 bases). CDR3 length: 14 amino acids. Trimming removed 6 bases from V and 6 bases from J, with 15 bases in between. Germline V gene data show CDR1 as LNHDA and CDR2 as SQIVND (reference sequence).

This clonotype was detected a few times. J is TRBJ2-5 and V is TRBV6-1; TRBD2 matches at 9 bases. Germline lookup yields CDR1 MNHNS and CDR2 SASEGT. V was clipped by 6 bases and J by 4 bases; unmatched bases: 9. The CDR3 has 15 amino acids. The CDR3 here is CASRASSGSLETQYF. CDR3 in DNA: TGTGCCAGCAGAGCAAGTAGCGGGAGCTTAGAGACCCAGTACTTC.

This clonotype was seen more than once but under ten times. This chain joins TRBV19 and TRBJ2-5; D may match TRBD1 or TRBD2 (5 bases each). Trimming removed 6 bases from V and 5 bases from J, with 22 bases in between. The CDR3 consists of 16 residues. CDR1 is LNHDA, CDR2 SQIVND, per germline (reference sequence). CDR3 DNA sequence: TGTGCCAGTAGCGCTGGGACCGTCACACCAGGGGAGACCCAGTACTTC. It encodes CASSAGTVTPGETQYF.

This clonotype showed up just once. V and J are TRBV9 and TRBJ2-7; possible D gene TRBD1, 6 bases. CDR3 length: 13 amino acids. Trimming stripped 0 bases from V and 3 bases from J, with 7 bases between. Germline assignment: CDR1 SGDLS and CDR2 YYNGEE. Here the CDR3 DNA reads TGTGCCAGCAGCGTAGAGGACAGCTACGAGCAGTACTTC. This encodes CASSVEDSYEQYF.

The chain combines TRBV3-1 with TRBJ2-3; unclear D gene. The CDR3 consists of 14 residues. V dropped 4 bases and J dropped 2 bases, with 10 bases sitting between them. Germline V gene lookup returns CDR1 LGHDT and CDR2 YNNKEL (reference sequence). CDR3 coding DNA: TGTGCCAGCAGCCGGGCGGATAACACAGATACGCAGTATTTT. Protein: CASSRADNTDTQYF.

Points on this clonotype: A much larger clone lies one base from this, so it may be a read error. The rearrangement links TRBV2 to TRBJ1-4; D call uncertain. Germline CDR1 reads SNHLY; CDR2 reads FYNNEI. The CDR3 spans 15 residues. The V end was cut by 2 bases, the J end by 0 bases, with 7 bases between. CDR3 sequence reads: CASSERFSTNEKLFF. CDR3 DNA sequence: TGTGCCAGCAGTGAAAGATTTTCAACTAATGAAAAACTGTTTTTT.

This clonotype was picked up many times. The chain is built from TRBV29-1 and TRBJ2-7; 16 nucleotides agree with TRBD2. V lost 4 bases and J lost 7; bases outside the gene matches: 13. The CDR3 totals 17 residues. CDR1 SQVTM and CDR2 ANQGSEA come from the germline V gene. DNA of the CDR3: TGCAGCGTTGGCGTTACCGGGACTAGCGGGAGGGCCGGGGAGCAGTACTTC. Its translation is CSVGVTGTSGRAGEQYF.

This clonotype came up many times. This rearrangement joins TRBV11-2 to TRBJ2-4, with D unresolved. V dropped 3 bases and J dropped 7 bases, with 10 bases sitting between them. Germline V CDR1 and CDR2: SGHAT, FQNNGV. The CDR3 is made up of 13 amino acids. The CDR3 nucleotides are TGTGCCAGCAGCTTCGGACCGCTCAACATTCAGTACTTC. As protein: CASSFGPLNIQYF. The full variable domain, in which reference TRBV11-2 and TRBJ2-4 provide the parts outside the CDR3, is EAGVAQSPRYKIIEKRQSVAFWCNPISGHATLYWYQQILGQGPKLLIQFQNNGVVDDSQLPKDRFSAERLKGVDSTLKIQPAKLEDSAVYLCASSFGPLNIQYFGAGTRLSVL.

This chain joins TRBV6-1 and TRBJ2-5; tentative D call: TRBD2 (6 bases). The CDR3 has 14 amino acids. The V gene lost 7 bases and the J gene lost 3 bases, with 15 bases spanning the gap. Germline lookup yields CDR1 MNHNS and CDR2 SASEGT. CDR3 DNA: TGTGCCAGCACCAAACGCGGAGGGGAAGAGACCCAGTACTTC. Amino acids: CASTKRGGEETQYF.

This clonotype was counted many times. The J gene is TRBJ2-5, the V gene TRBV10-3; D remains ambiguous. The V end was cut by 6 bases, the J end by 6 bases, with 17 bases between. Germline lookup yields CDR1 ENHRY and CDR2 SYGVKD. This CDR3 has 14 residues. The CDR3 bases are TGTGCCATCAGCCCAGAACCCAGCCGAAAGACCCAGTACTTC. Amino acids: CAISPEPSRKTQYF.

In this sample, this clonotype turned up many times. V gene TRBV5-6 combines with J gene TRBJ2-7; no definite D call. This CDR3 spans 14 amino acids. Trimming removed 0 bases from V and 0 bases from J, with 7 bases in between. Per germline, CDR1 SGHDT and CDR2 YYEEEE. CDR3 in amino acids: CASSLGETSYEQYF. In nucleotides, the CDR3 is TGTGCCAGCAGCTTGGGAGAGACCTCCTACGAGCAGTACTTC.

The chain recombines TRBV11-1 with TRBJ2-5; possibly TRBD1 for D (5 bases). Germline V gives CDR1 SGHAT, CDR2 FQDESV (reference sequence). Trimming left V 6 bases short and J 5 bases short, with 13 bases between. The CDR3 sequence is 13 residues long. CDR3 nucleotide sequence: TGTGCCAGCAGGTACAGGAGTAGCGAGACCCAGTACTTC. Translation gives CASRYRSSETQYF.

This clonotype has at least ten counts. The chain carries TRBV12-3 or TRBV12-4 and TRBJ1-5; TRBD1 agrees at 10 bases. The V and J ends lost 6 bases and 8 bases, in that order; junction bases with no gene match: 7. The CDR3 contains 14 residues. CDR3 nucleotide sequence: TGTGCCAGCAGCTATGGACAGGGGGGCGAGCCCCAGCATTTT. Protein product: CASSYGQGGEPQHF.

The genes are TRBV19 and TRBJ2-2; no firm D call. Germline CDR1 and CDR2: LNHDA and SQIVND (reference sequence). This CDR3 has 12 residues. Trimming pared 9 bases from V and 8 bases from J, leaving 13 bases between. The CDR3 sequence: CASGLPPGELFF. Here the CDR3 DNA reads TGTGCCAGCGGGTTACCCCCTGGGGAGCTGTTTTTT. Variable domain in full (rest from reference TRBV19 and TRBJ2-2): DGGITQSPKYLFRKEGQNVTLSCEQNLNHDAMYWYRQDPGQGLRLIYYSQIVNDFQKGDIAEGYSVSREKKESFPLTVTSAQKNPTAFYLCASGLPPGELFFGEGSRLTVL.

There are many counts of this clonotype. The DNA for the CDR3 is TGTGCCAGCAGTGAGGTCCGATTAAATGAAGCTTTCTTT. Its protein product is CASSEVRLNEAFF. The V call is TRBV2, the J call TRBJ1-1, with D uncertain. The CDR3 is 13 amino acids. Germline V gene sequence: CDR1 SNHLY, CDR2 FYNNEI. V was shortened by 3 bases and J by 7 bases, with 12 bases between the two germline ends.

The chain combines TRBV28 with TRBJ2-7; the match to TRBD1 covers 8 bases. The trim removed 1 base at V and 2 bases at J, leaving 7 bases unmatched. The germline V gene encodes CDR1 MDHEN and CDR2 SYDVKM. The CDR3 is 16 residues long. CDR3 amino acids: CASSLFSGTGTYEQYF. The CDR3 DNA is TGTGCCAGCAGTTTATTTAGTGGGACAGGAACCTACGAGCAGTACTTC. Full variable domain (remainder filled in from reference TRBV28 and TRBJ2-7): DVKVTQSSRYLVKRTGEKVFLECVQDMDHENMFWYRQDPGLGLRLIYFSYDVKMKEKGDIPEGYSVSREKKERFSLILESASTNQTSMYLCASSLFSGTGTYEQYFGPGTRLTVT.

This clonotype was observed a few times. Given a much more abundant clone one base away, this may be a read error. A read error is likely, as this CDR3 ends without the conserved phenylalanine or tryptophan. This chain links TRBV7-2 with TRBJ1-2; D is undetermined. Germline V lookup: CDR1 SGHTA, CDR2 FQGNSA. CDR3 length: 14 residues. The V end was cut by 5 bases, the J end by 7 bases, with 17 bases between. CDR3 DNA sequence: TGTGCCAGCAGCCTGGCGGGAATGGCTGGTGGCTACACCCTC. Translating gives CASSLAGMAGGYTL.

This chain links TRBV20-1 with TRBJ1-1, with D maybe TRBD1 (6 bases). Trimming took off 4 bases at V and 10 bases at J, with 16 bases between the two ends. CDR3 length equals 12 residues. Germline CDR1 reads DFQATT; CDR2 reads SNEGSKA (reference sequence). The CDR3 nucleotides are TGCAGTGCTAATTACGGACAGCGAGGAGCTTTCTTT. Protein sequence: CSANYGQRGAFF.

This clonotype was observed a handful of times. The chain is built from TRBV3-1 and TRBJ1-4; D is undetermined. The CDR3 is 14 amino acids. In germline, CDR1 is LGHDT, CDR2 YNNKEL (reference sequence). With 4 bases removed from V and 0 bases from J, the gap between germline ends came to 6 bases. CDR3 amino acids: CASSLIPTNEKLFF. For the CDR3, the DNA is TGTGCCAGCAGCCTAATTCCAACTAATGAAAAACTGTTTTTT.

This clonotype has a count of ten or more. The rearrangement joins TRBV29-1 to TRBJ1-1; D possibly corresponds to TRBD1 (5 bases). Germline V gene lookup returns CDR1 SQVTM and CDR2 ANQGSEA. Trimming took off 7 bases at V and 1 base at J, with 16 bases between the two ends. This CDR3 contains 14 residues. In nucleotides, the CDR3 is TGCAGCGCAACAGGCGGGGAACCGAACACTGAAGCTTTCTTT. It codes for CSATGGEPNTEAFF.

This clonotype was seen at least ten times. V and J are TRBV28 and TRBJ2-7; the match to TRBD2 covers 8 bases. The CDR3 has 14 amino acids. From germline, CDR1 is MDHEN and CDR2 SYDVKM. Trimming at V came to 8 bases and at J to 1 base, leaving 7 bases not matched to a gene. This CDR3 is CASRGRGGSYEQYF. As DNA, the CDR3 is TGTGCCAGCCGGGGACGGGGGGGGTCCTACGAGCAGTACTTC.

Notes on this clonotype: A single base separates this from a much larger clone, so it may be a read error. This sequence joins TRBV12-3 or TRBV12-4 and TRBJ2-7; D perhaps matches TRBD2 (6 bases). The CDR3 sequence is 15 residues long. The CDR3 nucleotides read TGTGTCAGCAGTTTAGGAGGGTTACTGGGTGACGAGCAGTACTTC. It encodes CVSSLGGLLGDEQYF.

In this sample, this clonotype turned up many times. The J gene is TRBJ2-7, the V gene TRBV9, with a possible D match to TRBD1 (5 bases). The CDR3 has 14 residues. CDR1 is SGDLS and CDR2 is YYNGEE in the germline V gene. Trimming pared 0 bases from V and 5 bases from J, leaving 12 bases between. The chain's CDR3 is CASSVATGGNEQYF. For the CDR3, the DNA is TGTGCCAGCAGCGTAGCCACAGGTGGGAACGAGCAGTACTTC.